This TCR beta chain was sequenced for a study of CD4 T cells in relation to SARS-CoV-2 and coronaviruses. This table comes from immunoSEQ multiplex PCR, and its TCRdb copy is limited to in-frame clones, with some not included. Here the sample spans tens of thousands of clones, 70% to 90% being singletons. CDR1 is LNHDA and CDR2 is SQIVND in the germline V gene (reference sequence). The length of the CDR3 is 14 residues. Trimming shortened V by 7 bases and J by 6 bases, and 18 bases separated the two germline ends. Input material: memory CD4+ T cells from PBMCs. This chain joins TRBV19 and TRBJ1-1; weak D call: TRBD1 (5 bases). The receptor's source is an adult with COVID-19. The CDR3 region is CASIQGRLRPEAFF. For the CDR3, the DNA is TGTGCCAGTATTCAGGGACGGTTGCGACCTGAAGCTTTCTTT. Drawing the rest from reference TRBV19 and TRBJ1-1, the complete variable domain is DGGITQSPKYLFRKEGQNVTLSCEQNLNHDAMYWYRQDPGQGLRLIYYSQIVNDFQKGDIAEGYSVSREKKESFPLTVTSAQKNPTAFYLCASIQGRLRPEAFFGQGTRLTVV.